This TCR beta chain was observed in a study of CXCR3-negative and CXCR3-positive naive CD8 T cells. For this clonotype: Its specificity is not known.

Study results and limitations: The TRB CDR3s that CXCR3-positive naive cells carried were more hydrophobic than those of CXCR3-negative naive cells.

Libraries of TRB cDNA were made by 5' RACE and carried UMIs. One entry per CDR3 protein, without DNA, is what TCRdb gives after re-calling the 5' RACE reads. The sample table includes some 150,000 distinct CDR3 sequences. Per the germline V gene, CDR1 is MNHNY and CDR2 is SVGAGI (reference sequence). The CDR3 is 15 amino acids. Every CD8+ subset sample held a few hundred thousand flow-sorted cells, done in triplicate. The receptor's source is a human donor in good health. Some clones in this sample may be carry-over from other donors' samples. The chain recombines TRBV6-6 with TRBJ1-3. Sequencing was carried out using naive CXCR3+ CD8+ T cells from blood. Subset reported: CD45RO-CCR7+CD27+CD95- naive CD8+ T cells expressing CXCR3 (TNR3+). The CDR3 reads CASSYVGSSGNTIYF.